This is a list of T cell receptor beta chains from one sample in a study of CD8+ T cells in alopecia areata. Assay used: immunoSEQ multiplex PCR; TCRdb lists only in-frame clones, some missing. The data hold more than 85,000 clones, with approximately 66% observed a single time. Here the sequenced sample was CD8+ T cells sorted from blood, taken at week 4, from a patient treated with tofacitinib. These receptors all stem from a human donor with alopecia areata. Both conserved end residues are part of each CDR3. Fields, in order: V gene, J gene, D gene, clone size, CDR3 DNA, CDR3 protein. The D gene is left open where the match is weak. A clone size is listed for some rows: how often the clone was seen (once, few, many), or a class if it is expanded.

>TRBV7-9|TRBJ2-2|NA|NA
TGTGCCAGCAGCTTGGAAATTACCGGGGAGCTGTTTTTT
CASSLEITGELFF
>TRBV5-1|TRBJ2-7|NA|once
TGCGCCAGCAGCCTACGACAAGGGACTCAGGAGCAGTACTTC
CASSLRQGTQEQYF
>TRBV9|TRBJ2-7|TRBD2|few
TGTGCCAGCAGCCCACCGGGACTAGCGGGGAACGAGCAGTACTTC
CASSPPGLAGNEQYF
>TRBV2|TRBJ2-7|TRBD1|NA
TGTGCCAGCAGTGAAGGGGCAGTGGACAGGGCCTACGAGCAGTACTTC
CASSEGAVDRAYEQYF
>TRBV30|TRBJ2-2|NA|once
TGTGCCTGGAACAAAGGGGCAGGGGACCGGGAGCTGTTTTTT
CAWNKGAGDRELFF
>TRBV27|TRBJ2-1|TRBD1|NA
TGTGCCAGCAGTTTGCGACAGGGGACGGTCTCCTACAATGAGCAGTTCTTC
CASSLRQGTVSYNEQFF
>TRBV6-5|TRBJ2-7|NA|NA
TGTGCCAGCAGTTACGAGAGGGGTCCCTACGAGCAGTACTTC
CASSYERGPYEQYF
>TRBV7-6|TRBJ2-3|NA|NA
TGTGCCAGCAGCTTACACAGTAGCACAGATACGCAGTATTTT
CASSLHSSTDTQYF
>TRBV27|TRBJ1-2|TRBD1|NA
TGTGCCAGCAGACAACTTGGACAGGGGGCGAACTATGGCTACACCTTC
CASRQLGQGANYGYTF
>TRBV29-1|TRBJ2-1|NA|NA
TGCAGCGTTCAAGGGACTTCCAGCTCCTACAATGAGCAGTTCTTC
CSVQGTSSSYNEQFF
>TRBV7-2|TRBJ1-1|NA|NA
TGTGCCAGCAAGGATTTCAGCGAAGCTTTCTTT
CASKDFSEAFF
>TRBV4-3|TRBJ1-1|NA|NA
TGCGCCAGCAGCCAAGAAAGGTGGAGGCGATTCGAAGCTTTCTTT
CASSQERWRRFEAFF
>TRBV7-9|TRBJ2-7|TRBD1|NA
TGTGCCAGCAGCTCACAGACAGGGCTGGCCTACGAGCAGTACTTC
CASSSQTGLAYEQYF
>TRBV9|TRBJ2-2|NA|NA
TGTGCCAGCAGCGTAGATGGCCCCGGGGAGCTGTTTTTT
CASSVDGPGELFF
>TRBV27|TRBJ2-7|NA|once
TGTGCCAGCAGTTTACTCGGTTGGCTCGGGGACCAGCAGTACTTC
CASSLLGWLGDQQYF
>TRBV19|TRBJ2-7|TRBD1|NA
TGTGCCAGTAGTATTAGGGACAGCTACGAGCAGTACTTC
CASSIRDSYEQYF
>TRBV25-1|TRBJ2-7|TRBD2|NA
TGTGCCAGCAGCAGCGGGGGTTACGAGCAGTACTTC
CASSSGGYEQYF
>TRBV4-3|TRBJ2-3|TRBD2|NA
TGCGCCAGCAGCCAAGATCCGGGAGGGGGGAACGGGAATACGCAGTATTTT
CASSQDPGGGNGNTQYF
>TRBV11-2|TRBJ2-2|NA|NA
TGTGCCAGCAGCCTTGGAGGCCCCGGGGAGCTGTTTTTT
CASSLGGPGELFF
>TRBV19|TRBJ1-2|NA|NA
TGTGCCAGCTGCGGGGGGCCTAATGGCTACACCTTC
CASCGGPNGYTF
>TRBV5-1|TRBJ1-5|NA|NA
TGCGCCAGCAGCTGGACGGGGGATAGCAATCAGCCCCAGCATTTT
CASSWTGDSNQPQHF
>TRBV23-1|TRBJ2-5|TRBD2|NA
TGCGCCAGCACCCTGACTAGCTGGGGAGAGACCCAGTACTTC
CASTLTSWGETQYF